This TCR beta chain is drawn from a study of lymphopenia after photon versus proton radiotherapy. Study-wide results and caveats: Post-nadir diversity loss with photons came from oligoclonal expansion, particularly CD8+ Temra cells. Proton therapy kept repertoires fairly stable, unlike photons, which gained effector/memory cells.

Assay used: immunoSEQ multiplex PCR; TCRdb lists only in-frame clones, some missing. Of some 6,100 clones listed, 80% to 95% are singletons. About this clone: Its antigen is not known.

This CDR3 region has 14 residues. The J segment lost 8 bases and the V segment lost 4 bases, leaving 7 bases of the junction unmatched. CDR1 SGHNT and CDR2 YYREEE come from the germline V gene (reference sequence). The genes are TRBV5-4 and TRBJ1-4, with 8 bases identical to TRBD1. Sequencing used peripheral blood, obtained from a patient treated with photon-based radiotherapy. This clonotype originated in a man in his 60s with cholangiocarcinoma. CDR3 in DNA: TGTGCCAGCAGCACACAGGGGGTAGTGGAAAAACTGTTTTTT. Translating it yields CASSTQGVVEKLFF.